The 23 T cell receptor beta chains reported below all come from one sample, sequenced in a study of blood T cell repertoires in COVID-19. Clones were sequenced by immunoSEQ multiplex PCR, and TCRdb holds only the in-frame ones, with some missing. This sample carries fewer than 300,000 clones, approximately 90% of them seen once, and the ten largest clones take roughly 1.1%. The sequencing input was PBMCs or T cells enriched from blood (not recorded which). The receptors derive from a woman younger than 45 who had recovered from COVID-19.

V and J are TRBV29-1 and TRBJ2-1; TRBD1 matches 7 bases. V shed 5 bases, J shed 3 bases, and the junction held 7 bases outside the gene matches. Germline assignment: CDR1 SQVTM and CDR2 ANQGSEA. The CDR3 is 14 amino acids. DNA of the CDR3: TGCAGCGTTCCCCGCTACAGGGGCTACAATGAGCAGTTCTTC. As protein: CSVPRYRGYNEQFF.

The chain combines TRBV6-5 with TRBJ1-5; 8 bases agree with TRBD1. This CDR3 comprises 14 residues. The trim removed 8 bases at V and 1 base at J, leaving 4 bases unmatched. Germline CDR1 and CDR2: MNHEY and SVGAGI. The DNA of the CDR3 is TGTGCCAGCCGGACAGGGATGAGCAATCAGCCCCAGCATTTT. Its protein product is CASRTGMSNQPQHF.

The V gene is TRBV21-1, the J gene TRBJ1-5. TRBV21-1 constitutes a pseudogene. The CDR3 has 12 residues. CDR3 residues: CASSEGQQPQHF. The CDR3 DNA reads as TGTGCCAGCAGCGAGGGCCAACAGCCCCAGCATTTT.

By sample fraction, this clone is medium-sized. The rearrangement links TRBV28 to TRBJ2-1; 12 bases match TRBD2. CDR1 and CDR2 from the germline V gene are MDHEN and SYDVKM. The CDR3 covers 17 residues. V was clipped by 1 base and J by 9 bases; unmatched bases: 10. The CDR3 is CASSLFDLAGGPGEQFF. The CDR3 nucleotides are TGTGCCAGCAGTTTATTCGATCTAGCGGGAGGGCCTGGTGAGCAGTTCTTC.

The chain uses TRBV6-5 and TRBJ1-1; 8 nucleotides align to TRBD1. The CDR3 covers 14 residues. CDR1 is MNHEY, CDR2 SVGAGI, per germline. Trimming at V came to 7 bases and at J to 5 bases, leaving 9 bases not matched to a gene. The CDR3 is CASNLRGRKTEAFF. As DNA, the CDR3 is TGTGCCAGCAATCTCAGGGGGCGAAAGACTGAAGCTTTCTTT.

The genes are TRBV28 and TRBJ2-1; 12 bases are shared with TRBD2. The length of the CDR3 is 16 residues. V dropped 5 bases and J dropped 3; count of bases not matched to a gene: 5. The germline CDR1 and CDR2 sequences are MDHEN and SYDVKM. This CDR3 is CASSGGLAGNYNEQFF. As DNA, the CDR3 is TGTGCCAGCAGTGGCGGACTAGCGGGAAACTACAATGAGCAGTTCTTC. The full variable domain, completed using reference TRBV28 and TRBJ2-1, is DVKVTQSSRYLVKRTGEKVFLECVQDMDHENMFWYRQDPGLGLRLIYFSYDVKMKEKGDIPEGYSVSREKKERFSLILESASTNQTSMYLCASSGGLAGNYNEQFFGPGTRLTVL.

In DNA form, the CDR3 reads TGCAGCGTTGACTTAATTCCAGGGGGAAACGATGAGCAGTTCTTC. Its protein is CSVDLIPGGNDEQFF. The chain carries TRBV29-1 and TRBJ2-1; 7 bases line up with TRBD1. CDR1 SQVTM and CDR2 ANQGSEA come from the germline V gene. There are 15 residues in the CDR3. With 3 bases clipped from V and 8 bases from J, the junction kept 13 bases outside the gene matches.

The CDR3 sequence: CATVGQPTLGNTGELFF. Here the CDR3 DNA reads TGTGCCACAGTGGGACAGCCAACCCTTGGAAACACCGGGGAGCTGTTTTTT. The V gene is TRBV19, the J gene TRBJ2-2, with 7 bases that match TRBD1. The germline V gene has CDR1 LNHDA and CDR2 SQIVND (reference sequence). V shed 10 bases, J shed 2 bases, and the junction held 16 bases outside the gene matches. This CDR3 has 17 residues. Full variable domain (rest looked up from reference TRBV19 and TRBJ2-2): DGGITQSPKYLFRKEGQNVTLSCEQNLNHDAMYWYRQDPGQGLRLIYYSQIVNDFQKGDIAEGYSVSREKKESFPLTVTSAQKNPTAFYLCATVGQPTLGNTGELFFGEGSRLTVL.

This chain joins TRBV7-6 and TRBJ2-5; 7 bases fit TRBD1. This CDR3 region has 13 residues. CDR1 is SGHVS and CDR2 is FNYEAQ in the germline V gene. The J segment lost 3 bases and the V segment lost 4 bases, leaving 2 bases of the junction unmatched. The chain's CDR3 is CASSSGGKETQYF. CDR3 DNA sequence: TGTGCCAGCAGCTCAGGGGGTAAAGAGACCCAGTACTTC.

The genes are TRBV5-1 and TRBJ1-4; D might be TRBD1 (5 bases). The germline V and J ends were trimmed by 2 bases and 3 bases, with 11 bases remaining between them. This CDR3 is built from 15 residues. Germline V gene data show CDR1 as SGHRS and CDR2 as YFSETQ. The CDR3 sequence: CASSFSTGANEKLFF. The DNA of the CDR3 is TGCGCCAGCAGCTTTAGTACGGGGGCTAATGAAAAACTGTTTTTT.

This sequence joins TRBV7-2 and TRBJ1-2, with 8 bases fitting TRBD1. Germline CDR1 SGHTA, CDR2 FQGNSA. This CDR3 contains 13 residues. J was trimmed by 2 bases and V by 5 bases; bases with no gene match: 1. The CDR3 is CASSRQGNYGYTF. CDR3 DNA: TGTGCCAGCAGCCGACAGGGGAACTATGGCTACACCTTC.

V gene TRBV5-1 combines with J gene TRBJ2-1; 10 nucleotides align to TRBD2. Trimming removed 2 bases from V and 4 bases from J; junction bases left unmatched: 3. There are 15 residues in the CDR3. CDR1 SGHRS and CDR2 YFSETQ come from the germline V gene. CDR3 in amino acids: CASSFGTSAYNEQFF. CDR3 bases: TGCGCCAGCAGCTTTGGGACTAGCGCGTACAATGAGCAGTTCTTC.

The chain joins TRBV7-8 to TRBJ1-2, with 9 bases aligning to TRBD1. With V trimmed by 3 bases and J by 4 bases, 3 bases remained unmatched. Germline assignment: CDR1 SGHVS and CDR2 FQNEAQ. CDR3 length equals 14 residues. The DNA of the CDR3 is TGTGCCAGCAGCTTGGGACAGGGTTCCTATGGCTACACCTTC. This gives the protein CASSLGQGSYGYTF.

This chain links TRBV7-3 with TRBJ1-1; 10 nucleotides line up with TRBD1. V lost 1 base and J lost 7; bases outside the gene matches: 21. The CDR3 extends over 20 amino acids. In germline, CDR1 is SGHTA, CDR2 FQGTGA. CDR3 DNA: TGTGCCAGCAGCTTAAGTGGGTCTAGTTTCGGGACAGGGGACACAGGTGAAGCTTTCTTT. Translated, it gives CASSLSGSSFGTGDTGEAFF.

The chain combines TRBV11-3 with TRBJ2-2; 15 bases are a match to TRBD2. Trimming at V came to 4 bases and at J to 7 bases, leaving 1 base not matched to a gene. Germline CDR1 reads SGHNT; CDR2 reads YENEEA. The CDR3 runs to 15 residues. CDR3 region: CASSWGLAGGGELFF. Written as DNA, the CDR3 is TGTGCCAGCAGCTGGGGACTAGCGGGAGGCGGGGAGCTGTTTTTT.

The gene calls are TRBV5-8 and TRBJ2-1, with TRBD2 matching 16 bases. The CDR3 has 17 residues. Germline CDR1 and CDR2: SGHTS and YDEGEE. V shed 4 bases and J 6 bases; nucleotides not matched to a gene: 7. DNA for the CDR3: TGTGCCAGCAGCCCCGGGGGACTAGCGGGAGGGTTCAATGAGCAGTTCTTC. This sequence encodes CASSPGGLAGGFNEQFF.

The rearrangement links TRBV28 to TRBJ1-4; weak D call: TRBD1 (6 bases). This CDR3 has 14 residues. The V gene's germline CDR1 is MDHEN and CDR2 SYDVKM. V shed 6 bases and J shed 11 bases, with 19 bases lying between them. In DNA, the CDR3 is TGTGCCAGCAGACTTCCCGGGTCCCAGGGGAAACTGTTTTTT. This sequence encodes CASRLPGSQGKLFF.

V and J are TRBV7-2 and TRBJ2-3; TRBD2 matches 7 bases. The germline gives CDR1 SGHTA, CDR2 FQGNSA. The trim removed 7 bases at V and 0 bases at J, leaving 7 bases unmatched. The CDR3 is made up of 15 amino acids. CDR3 nucleotides: TGTGCCAGCACCCCGGGGGGTGCTAGCACAGATACGCAGTATTTT. Protein: CASTPGGASTDTQYF.

The chain uses TRBV24-1 and TRBJ2-7, with D tentatively TRBD1 (5 bases). The CDR3 has 13 residues. Trimming stripped 2 bases from V and 13 bases from J, with 17 bases between. The germline V gene has CDR1 KGHDR and CDR2 SFDVKD. For the CDR3, the DNA is TGTGCCACCAGTGATTCACGCGACAGTCACAGTTACTTC. It translates to CATSDSRDSHSYF.

This clone was counted between two and nine times. The V gene is TRBV11-2, the J gene TRBJ2-7; TRBD2 matches 7 bases. Unmatched junction bases numbered 6, after V lost 1 base and J lost 0 bases. Looked up from germline, CDR1 is SGHAT and CDR2 is FQNNGV. The CDR3 spans 16 residues. This CDR3 is CASSLVSSGASYEQYF. CDR3 nucleotides: TGTGCCAGCAGCTTAGTTTCTAGCGGAGCCTCCTACGAGCAGTACTTC.

The rearrangement links TRBV7-2 to TRBJ2-3; 7 nucleotides match TRBD2. Germline CDR1 and CDR2: SGHTA and FQGNSA. Unmatched junction bases numbered 11, after V lost 5 bases and J lost 3 bases. CDR3 length equals 16 residues. CDR3 in DNA: TGTGCCAGCAGCCAATCACTAGCGTCGGGAACAGATACGCAGTATTTT. It specifies CASSQSLASGTDTQYF.

The genes are TRBV6-5 and TRBJ2-7; TRBD1 matches at 7 bases. Per germline, CDR1 MNHEY and CDR2 SVGAGI. This CDR3 is built from 13 residues. Trimming cost V 7 bases and J 5 bases; bases outside gene matches: 8. In nucleotides, the CDR3 is TGTGCCAGCAAGGCGACAGGGATCCACGAGCAGTACTTC. Protein: CASKATGIHEQYF.

The chain employs TRBV4-1 and TRBJ2-5; 9 bases match TRBD1. The CDR3 runs 18 residues. Trimming cost V 2 bases and J 2 bases; bases outside gene matches: 12. From germline, CDR1 is MGHRA and CDR2 YSYEKL. CDR3: CASSQLGQGTNSQETQYF. CDR3 coding DNA: TGCGCCAGCAGCCAACTGGGACAGGGCACAAACTCACAAGAGACCCAGTACTTC.